Below are 23 T cell receptor beta chains sequenced from a single sample in a study of siplizumab effects on memory and regulatory T cells. TCRdb's copy holds only in-frame clones and misses some; the assay was immunoSEQ multiplex PCR. The data show tens of thousands of clones, roughly 95% seen once. The specimen was naive CD4+ T cells sorted from blood. All receptors come from a human donor in good health.

This clone was detected a few times. The genes are TRBV28 and TRBJ1-5, with 7 bases lining up with TRBD1. Unmatched junction bases numbered 3, after V lost 4 bases and J lost 6 bases. The CDR3 is 13 amino acids. CDR1 is MDHEN and CDR2 is SYDVKM in the germline V gene. The CDR3 nucleotides are TGTGCCAGCAGTTACAGGGGAAGTCAGCCCCAGCATTTT. It encodes CASSYRGSQPQHF.

Regarding this clone: The junction and the germline gene differ at one end; a read error may be behind it. This chain connects TRBV10-2 to TRBJ2-1; TRBD2 agrees at 10 bases. The length of the CDR3 is 14 residues. Germline V gives CDR1 WSHSY, CDR2 SAAADI. As DNA, the CDR3 is TGCGCCAGCAATGAGCGGGGGGGGTACAATGAGCAGTTCTTC. It is translated as CASNERGGYNEQFF.

This clone was picked up one time. V usage is TRBV4-2 and J usage is TRBJ1-3, with D maybe TRBD1 (6 bases). Trimming shortened V by 3 bases and J by 0 bases, and 15 bases separated the two germline ends. The CDR3 length is 17 residues. The V gene's germline CDR1 is LGHNA and CDR2 YNFKEQ. CDR3 DNA: TGTGCCAGCAGCCAGCCACCGGGACAAAGCTCTGGAAACACCATATATTTT. Residues: CASSQPPGQSSGNTIYF.

The genes are TRBV6-5 and TRBJ2-1; no clear D. The CDR3 runs 13 residues. V gave up 0 bases and J gave up 4 bases, with 4 bases separating them. Germline V gene lookup returns CDR1 MNHEY and CDR2 SVGAGI. CDR3 loop: CASSYSWYNEQFF. The CDR3 nucleotides are TGTGCCAGCAGTTACTCCTGGTACAATGAGCAGTTCTTC.

The chain combines TRBV6-4 with TRBJ1-4; TRBD1 matches at 9 bases. Germline V gene data show CDR1 as MRHNA and CDR2 as SNTAGT. With 0 bases clipped from V and 10 bases from J, the junction kept 3 bases outside the gene matches. The CDR3 has 14 residues. For the CDR3, the DNA is TGTGCCAGCAGTGACTCGACAGGGGGTGGAAAACTGTTTTTT. It is translated as CASSDSTGGGKLFF.

The chain combines TRBV5-1 with TRBJ2-3; possibly TRBD2 for D (6 bases). The CDR3 length is 17 residues. Per germline, CDR1 SGHRS and CDR2 YFSETQ. With 3 bases removed from V and 0 bases from J, the gap between germline ends came to 17 bases. The CDR3 is CASSSAPVSGSTDTQYF. The CDR3 nucleotides are TGCGCCAGCAGCTCCGCTCCCGTTAGCGGTAGCACAGATACGCAGTATTTT.

This sequence joins TRBV18 and TRBJ1-6; 9 bases align to TRBD1. V gave up 3 bases and J gave up 5 bases; unmatched junction bases: 2. There are 15 residues in the CDR3. The germline V gene encodes CDR1 KGHSH and CDR2 LQKENI. This CDR3 reads CASSPRTGDNSPLHF. In DNA form, the CDR3 reads TGTGCCAGCTCACCGCGGACAGGGGATAATTCACCCCTCCACTTT.

The V gene is TRBV7-9, the J gene TRBJ1-6; no clear D. The CDR3 has 16 residues. Deletions cut 5 bases from V and 0 bases from J, with 11 bases between. Germline CDR1 SEHNR, CDR2 FQNEAQ (reference sequence). In nucleotides, the CDR3 is TGTGCCAGCAGCGCTATAGAGAGCTCCTATAATTCACCCCTCCACTTT. This translates into CASSAIESSYNSPLHF.

Only one count was recorded for this clone. The rearrangement joins TRBV18 to TRBJ1-1; 9 bases align to TRBD1. The length of the CDR3 is 14 residues. Germline loops: CDR1 KGHSH, CDR2 LQKENI. V was clipped by 3 bases and J by 7 bases; unmatched bases: 6. The CDR3 sequence is CASSPGTGRGEAFF. Here the CDR3 DNA reads TGTGCCAGCTCACCGGGGACAGGGAGAGGTGAAGCTTTCTTT.

The chain recombines TRBV7-9 with TRBJ2-5; D is unresolved. V lost 3 bases to trimming and J lost 10 bases, with 12 bases between them. The CDR3 loop spans 12 amino acids. CDR1 and CDR2 from the germline V gene are SEHNR and FQNEAQ (reference sequence). The CDR3 nucleotides read TGTGCCAGCAGCTTCGGGCTCTCGGACCAGTACTTC. This translates into CASSFGLSDQYF.

The chain links TRBV9 to TRBJ2-2, with unresolved D. This CDR3 comprises 12 residues. Germline V gene sequence: CDR1 SGDLS, CDR2 YYNGEE. Trimming left V 1 base short and J 7 bases short, with 5 bases between. The CDR3 nucleotides read TGTGCCAGCAGCGTAATGATCGGGGAGCTGTTTTTT. It yields the protein CASSVMIGELFF. Filled out from reference TRBV9 and TRBJ2-2, the complete variable domain reads DSGVTQTPKHLITATGQRVTLRCSPRSGDLSVYWYQQSLDQGLQFLIQYYNGEERAKGNILERFSAQQFPDLHSELNLSSLELGDSALYFCASSVMIGELFFGEGSRLTVL.

The rearrangement links TRBV10-1 to TRBJ2-7, with D possibly called TRBD1 or TRBD2 (5 bases each). CDR1 and CDR2 from the germline V gene are WNHNN and SYGVQD (reference sequence). Trimming pared 6 bases from V and 3 bases from J, leaving 9 bases between. There are 12 residues in the CDR3. CDR3: CASRGDGYEQYF. DNA for the CDR3: TGCGCCAGCAGGGGGGACGGCTACGAGCAGTACTTC.

This rearrangement joins TRBV28 to TRBJ2-4, with TRBD1 identical over 9 bases. The CDR3 is made up of 16 amino acids. Germline CDR1 MDHEN, CDR2 SYDVKM. V was clipped by 6 bases and J by 6 bases; unmatched bases: 12. The CDR3: CASSPPGTGTTNIQYF. In nucleotides, the CDR3 is TGTGCCAGCAGCCCACCCGGGACAGGGACCACAAACATTCAGTACTTC.

The chain links TRBV10-1 to TRBJ2-1, with unresolved D. V was shortened by 3 bases and J by 1 base, with 7 bases between the two germline ends. CDR1 is WNHNN and CDR2 is SYGVQD in the germline V gene (reference sequence). This CDR3 contains 14 residues. The CDR3 DNA sequence: TGCGCCAGCAGTGATGGATATTCCTACAATGAGCAGTTCTTC. It encodes CASSDGYSYNEQFF.

This chain uses TRBV29-1 with TRBJ2-7; D might be TRBD2 (6 bases). Germline V CDR1 and CDR2: SQVTM, ANQGSEA. V gave up 6 bases and J gave up 1 base, with 16 bases separating them. CDR3 size: 14 residues. DNA for the CDR3: TGCAGCGTGGGCGCCGCGGGGCGGTCCTACGAGCAGTACTTC. Protein product: CSVGAAGRSYEQYF.

The sample holds one count of this clone. The chain is built from TRBV19 and TRBJ2-5; weak D call: TRBD2 (7 bases). The V and J ends lost 0 bases and 4 bases respectively, with 12 bases between them. The CDR3 is 15 amino acids. Germline V CDR1 and CDR2: LNHDA, SQIVND (reference sequence). CDR3 amino acids: CASSIERGRLETQYF. The CDR3 bases are TGTGCCAGTAGTATAGAGCGGGGGCGTCTAGAGACCCAGTACTTC.

This chain connects TRBV4-1 to TRBJ1-5; 8 bases map to TRBD1. V dropped 4 bases and J dropped 4; count of bases not matched to a gene: 12. Germline CDR1 and CDR2: MGHRA and YSYEKL. CDR3 size: 17 residues. The CDR3 DNA sequence: TGCGCCAGCAGCCCCCAAGGAGGCACAGGGGGAAATCAGCCCCAGCATTTT. Its translation is CASSPQGGTGGNQPQHF.

This clone was seen a single time. The V and J genes are TRBV19 and TRBJ1-2; a possible D gene is TRBD1 (6 bases). Germline CDR1 reads LNHDA; CDR2 reads SQIVND (reference sequence). V lost 7 bases to trimming and J lost 0 bases, with 21 bases between them. This CDR3 contains 17 residues. CDR3 bases: TGTGCCAGTACCCCGCCTGGCAGGGGTCAAGCTAACTATGGCTACACCTTC. Translated, it gives CASTPPGRGQANYGYTF.

This rearrangement joins TRBV2 to TRBJ2-2; no clear D. V lost 5 bases, J lost 0 bases, and 7 bases lay in between. This CDR3 contains 14 residues. CDR1 and CDR2 from the germline V gene are SNHLY and FYNNEI. The CDR3 here is CASSSATNTGELFF. Here the CDR3 DNA reads TGTGCCAGCAGTTCGGCAACGAACACCGGGGAGCTGTTTTTT.

Here the CDR3 DNA reads TGTGCCTGGAGTGTAAGAACGGGACAGCCCCAGCATTTT. Its translation: CAWSVRTGQPQHF. V usage is TRBV30 and J usage is TRBJ1-5, with D hard to call. With 0 bases removed from V and 7 bases from J, the gap between germline ends came to 10 bases. This CDR3 spans 13 amino acids. Germline loops: CDR1 GTSNPN, CDR2 SVGIG (reference sequence).

The V call is TRBV29-1, the J call TRBJ1-4, with no clear D. The V gene lost 4 bases and the J gene lost 1 base, with 7 bases spanning the gap. Germline V gene sequence: CDR1 SQVTM, CDR2 ANQGSEA. This CDR3 has 13 residues. The CDR3 DNA reads as TGCAGCGTTGGACTGGGAACTAATGAAAAACTGTTTTTT. It is translated as CSVGLGTNEKLFF.

The genes are TRBV19 and TRBJ2-3; the match to TRBD1 covers 10 bases. The CDR3 consists of 14 residues. The trim removed 6 bases at V and 3 bases at J, leaving 3 bases unmatched. Germline V gene data show CDR1 as LNHDA and CDR2 as SQIVND (reference sequence). The CDR3 DNA reads as TGTGCCAGTAGGACAGGGGGCGCGACAGATACGCAGTATTTT. This sequence encodes CASRTGGATDTQYF.

This chain uses TRBV5-5 with TRBJ2-6, with 10 bases identical to TRBD1. The germline V gene has CDR1 SGHKS and CDR2 YYEKEE (reference sequence). J was trimmed by 3 bases and V by 0 bases; bases with no gene match: 9. The CDR3 runs 19 residues. CDR3 region: CASSLALGQGMIGANVLTF. CDR3 coding DNA: TGTGCCAGCAGCTTGGCTTTGGGACAGGGGATGATTGGGGCCAACGTCCTGACTTTC.